This T cell receptor beta chain was recorded in a study of blood T cell repertoires in COVID-19. Background on the study: Sites across the United States, Italy and Spain contributed samples from acute and convalescent COVID-19. The cDNA or gDNA used as material had been derived from T cells, B-cell-depleted T cells, or PBMCs.

Original data processing: By means of reference gene primer amplification, nucleated cell counts were estimated. Some clones are missing from TCRdb's copy, which holds only in-frame ones; the method was immunoSEQ multiplex PCR. V and J calls and clone size are those listed in that table; D and trimming were worked out from the DNA. Of roughly 110,000 clones listed, under 95% were seen once; the top ten hold less than 1.5%. The CDR3 spans 15 residues. The germline V gene has CDR1 SGHNT and CDR2 YENEEA. V dropped 4 bases and J dropped 2; count of bases not matched to a gene: 6. The chain recombines TRBV11-3 with TRBJ2-5, with 8 bases fitting TRBD2. The TCR was taken from a woman in her twenties or thirties with acute or convalescent COVID-19. The material sequenced was peripheral blood. As DNA, the CDR3 is TGTGCCAGCAGCTCCTTGACTAGCGCACAAGAGACCCAGTACTTC. This gives the protein CASSSLTSAQETQYF.